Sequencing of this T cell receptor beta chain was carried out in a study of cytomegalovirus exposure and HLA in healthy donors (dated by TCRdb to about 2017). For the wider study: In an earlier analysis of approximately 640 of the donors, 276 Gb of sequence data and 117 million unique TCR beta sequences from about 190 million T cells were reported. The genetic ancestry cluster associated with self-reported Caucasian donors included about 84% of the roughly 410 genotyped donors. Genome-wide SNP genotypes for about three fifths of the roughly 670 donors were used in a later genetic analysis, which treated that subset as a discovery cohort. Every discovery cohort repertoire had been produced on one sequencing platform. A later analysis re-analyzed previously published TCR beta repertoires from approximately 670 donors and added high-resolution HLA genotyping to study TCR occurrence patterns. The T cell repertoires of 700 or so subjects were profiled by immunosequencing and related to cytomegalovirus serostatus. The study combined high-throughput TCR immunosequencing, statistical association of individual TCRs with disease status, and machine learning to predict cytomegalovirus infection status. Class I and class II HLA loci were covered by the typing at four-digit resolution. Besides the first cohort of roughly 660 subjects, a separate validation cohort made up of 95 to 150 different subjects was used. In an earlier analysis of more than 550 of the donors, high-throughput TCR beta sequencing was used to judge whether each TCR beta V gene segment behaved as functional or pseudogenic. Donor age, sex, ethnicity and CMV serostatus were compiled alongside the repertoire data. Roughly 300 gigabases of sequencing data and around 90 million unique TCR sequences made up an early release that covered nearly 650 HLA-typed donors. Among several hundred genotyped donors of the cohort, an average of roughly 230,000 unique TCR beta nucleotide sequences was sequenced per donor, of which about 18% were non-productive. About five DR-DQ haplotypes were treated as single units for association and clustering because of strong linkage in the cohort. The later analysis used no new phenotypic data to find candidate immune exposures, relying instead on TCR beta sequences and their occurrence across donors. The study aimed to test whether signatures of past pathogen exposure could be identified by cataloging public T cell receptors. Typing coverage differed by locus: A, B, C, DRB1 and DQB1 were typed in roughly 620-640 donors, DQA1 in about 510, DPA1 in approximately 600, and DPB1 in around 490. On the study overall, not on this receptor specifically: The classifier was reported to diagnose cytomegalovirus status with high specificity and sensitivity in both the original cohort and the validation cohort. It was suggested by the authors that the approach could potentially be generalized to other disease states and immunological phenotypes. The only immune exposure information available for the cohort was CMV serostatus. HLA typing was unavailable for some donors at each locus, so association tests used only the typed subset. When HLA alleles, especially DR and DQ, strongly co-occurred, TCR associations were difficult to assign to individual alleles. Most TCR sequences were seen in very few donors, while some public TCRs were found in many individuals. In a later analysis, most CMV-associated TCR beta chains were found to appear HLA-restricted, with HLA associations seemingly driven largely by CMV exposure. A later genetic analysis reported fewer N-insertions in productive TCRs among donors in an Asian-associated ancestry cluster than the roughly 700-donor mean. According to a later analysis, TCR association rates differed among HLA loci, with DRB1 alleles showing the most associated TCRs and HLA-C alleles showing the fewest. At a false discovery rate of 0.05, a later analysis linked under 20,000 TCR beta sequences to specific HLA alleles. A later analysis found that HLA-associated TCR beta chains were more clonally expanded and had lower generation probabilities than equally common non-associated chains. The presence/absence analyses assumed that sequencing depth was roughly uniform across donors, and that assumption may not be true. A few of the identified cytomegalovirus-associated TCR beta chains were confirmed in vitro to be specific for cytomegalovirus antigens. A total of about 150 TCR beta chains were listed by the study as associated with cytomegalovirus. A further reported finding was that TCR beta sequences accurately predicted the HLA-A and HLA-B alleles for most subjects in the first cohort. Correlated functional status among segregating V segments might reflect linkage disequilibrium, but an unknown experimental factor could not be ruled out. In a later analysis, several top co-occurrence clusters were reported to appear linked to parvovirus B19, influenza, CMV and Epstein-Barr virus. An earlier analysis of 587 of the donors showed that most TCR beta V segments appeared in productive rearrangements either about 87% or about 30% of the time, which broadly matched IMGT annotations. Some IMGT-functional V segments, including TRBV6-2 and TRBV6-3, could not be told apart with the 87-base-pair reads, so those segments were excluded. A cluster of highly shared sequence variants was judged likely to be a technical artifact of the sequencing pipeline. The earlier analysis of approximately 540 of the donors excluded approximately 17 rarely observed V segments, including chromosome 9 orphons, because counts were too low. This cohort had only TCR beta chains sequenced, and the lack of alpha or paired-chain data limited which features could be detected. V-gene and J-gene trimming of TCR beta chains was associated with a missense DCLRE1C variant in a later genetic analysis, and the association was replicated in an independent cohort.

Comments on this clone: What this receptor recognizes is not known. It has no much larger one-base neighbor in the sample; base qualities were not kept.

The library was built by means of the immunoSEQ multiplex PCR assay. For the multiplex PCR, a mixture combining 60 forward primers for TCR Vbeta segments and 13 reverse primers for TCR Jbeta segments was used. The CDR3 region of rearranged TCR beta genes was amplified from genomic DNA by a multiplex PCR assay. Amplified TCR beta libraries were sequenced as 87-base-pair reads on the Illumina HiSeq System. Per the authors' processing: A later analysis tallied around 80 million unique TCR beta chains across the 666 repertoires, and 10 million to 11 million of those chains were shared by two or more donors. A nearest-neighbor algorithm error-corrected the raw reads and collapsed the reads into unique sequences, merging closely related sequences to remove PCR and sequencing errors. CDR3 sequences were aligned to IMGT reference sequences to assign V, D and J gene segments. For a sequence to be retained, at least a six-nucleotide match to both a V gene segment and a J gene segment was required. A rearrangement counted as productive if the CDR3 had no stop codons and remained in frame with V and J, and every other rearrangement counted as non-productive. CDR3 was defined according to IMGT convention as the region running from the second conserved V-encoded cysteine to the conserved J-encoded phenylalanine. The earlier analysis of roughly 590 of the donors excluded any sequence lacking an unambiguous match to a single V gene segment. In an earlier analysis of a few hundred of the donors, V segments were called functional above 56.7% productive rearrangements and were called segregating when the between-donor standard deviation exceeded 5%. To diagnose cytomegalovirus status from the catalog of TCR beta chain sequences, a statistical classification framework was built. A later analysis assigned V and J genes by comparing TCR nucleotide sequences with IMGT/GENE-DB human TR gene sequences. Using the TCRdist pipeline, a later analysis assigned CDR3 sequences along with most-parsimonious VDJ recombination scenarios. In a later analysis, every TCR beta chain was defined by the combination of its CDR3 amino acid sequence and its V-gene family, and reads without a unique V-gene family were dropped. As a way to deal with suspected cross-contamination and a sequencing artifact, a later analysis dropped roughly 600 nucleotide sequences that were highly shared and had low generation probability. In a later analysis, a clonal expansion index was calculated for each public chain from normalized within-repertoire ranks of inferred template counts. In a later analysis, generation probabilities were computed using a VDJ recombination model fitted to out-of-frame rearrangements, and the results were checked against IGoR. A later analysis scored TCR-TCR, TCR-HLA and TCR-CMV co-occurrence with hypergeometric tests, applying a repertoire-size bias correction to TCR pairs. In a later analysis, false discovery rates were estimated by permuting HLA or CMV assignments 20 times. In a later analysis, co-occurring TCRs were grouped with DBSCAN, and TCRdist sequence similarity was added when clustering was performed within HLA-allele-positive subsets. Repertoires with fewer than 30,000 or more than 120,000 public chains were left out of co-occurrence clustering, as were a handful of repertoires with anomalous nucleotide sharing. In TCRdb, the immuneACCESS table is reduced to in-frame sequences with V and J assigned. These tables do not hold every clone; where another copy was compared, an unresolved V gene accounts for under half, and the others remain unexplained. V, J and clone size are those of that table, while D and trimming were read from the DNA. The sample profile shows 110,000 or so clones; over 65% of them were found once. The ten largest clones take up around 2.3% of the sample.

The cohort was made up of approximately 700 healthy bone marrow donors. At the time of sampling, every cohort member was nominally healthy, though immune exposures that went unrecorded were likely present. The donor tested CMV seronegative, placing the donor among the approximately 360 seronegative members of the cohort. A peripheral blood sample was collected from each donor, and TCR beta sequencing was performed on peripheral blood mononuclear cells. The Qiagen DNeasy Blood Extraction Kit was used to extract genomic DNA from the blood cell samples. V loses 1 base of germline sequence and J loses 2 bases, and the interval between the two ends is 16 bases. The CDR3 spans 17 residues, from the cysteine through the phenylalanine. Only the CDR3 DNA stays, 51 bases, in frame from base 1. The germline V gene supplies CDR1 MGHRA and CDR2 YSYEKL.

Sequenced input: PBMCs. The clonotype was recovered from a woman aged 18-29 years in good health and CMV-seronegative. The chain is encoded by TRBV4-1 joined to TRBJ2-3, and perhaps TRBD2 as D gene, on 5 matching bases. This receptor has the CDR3 CASSQVVIGGSTDTQYF. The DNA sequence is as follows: TGCGCCAGCAGCCAAGTTGTTATTGGCGGGTCCACAGATACGCAGTATTTT.